These T cell receptor beta chains were read from a single sample in a study of T cells in localized non-small cell lung cancer. Using immunoSEQ multiplex PCR, the repertoire was profiled, and TCRdb retains in-frame clones only, with some absent. The sample records thousands of clones, roughly 26% being singletons. The material was normal lung tissue next to the tumor, obtained before any cancer treatment. The source of these receptors is a woman aged 40 to 75 with stage I lung adenocarcinoma. CDR3s include the opening cysteine and the closing phenylalanine or tryptophan.

>TRBJ2-5|TRBV19
CASSIAGVILENQETQYF
>TRBJ2-7|TRBV6-8
CASTAGGQYEQYF
>TRBJ1-2|TRBV10-3
CAISESRAYGYTF
>TRBJ1-4|TRBV6-8
CASSPAAKTTNEKLFF
>TRBJ1-5|TRBV10-2
CASSEAGTANQPQHF
>TRBJ2-7|TRBV18
CASSPPPDRGSEQYF
>TRBJ1-2|TRBV6-8
CASSDSNTAHGAGYTF
>TRBJ1-6|TRBV11-3
CASSLGDSWSSPLHF
>TRBJ1-5|TRBV11-3
CASRAIGSANNQPQHF
>TRBJ2-7|TRBV5-1
CASSLGGGESYEQYF
>TRBJ1-3|TRBV6-8
CASSFDSISGNTIYF
>TRBJ2-3|TRBV6-8
CASSYSDTDTQYF
>TRBJ2-2|TRBV10-3
CAISESETSRTGELFF
>TRBJ2-2|TRBV6-8
CASRAVVTGELFF
>TRBJ1-1|TRBV11-3
CASSPWTAMNTEAFF
>TRBJ1-6|TRBV28
CASSTTGLSLHF
>TRBJ2-7|TRBV6-8
CASRVGLRNSLGQYF
>TRBJ1-2|TRBV6-8
CASSYSGQGISYGYTF
>TRBJ1-2|TRBV11-3
CASSLADRGEGYTF
>TRBJ1-3|TRBV4-2
CASSQETTAAGRVSSGNTIYF
>TRBJ2-2|TRBV19
CASSIVITTTNTGELFF
>TRBJ1-4|TRBV11-3
CASSSSQGFNEKLFF
>TRBJ2-7|TRBV11-3
CASSYWTGGASSYEQYF
>TRBJ1-1|TRBV5-1
CASSFQGEGTEAFF
>TRBJ1-1|TRBV7-2
CASSLRGYTEAFF
>TRBJ2-2|TRBV19
CASSMGSYTGELFF
>TRBJ1-4|TRBV29-1
CSPDRCNEKLFF
>TRBJ1-5|TRBV6-8
CASSGQGLSNQPQHF
>TRBJ1-2|TRBV28
CASSLDVSRSYGYTF
>TRBJ1-4|TRBV10-2
CASKQGLTNEKLFF
>TRBJ1-5|TRBV7-5
CASSSKGLRGNSNQPQHF
>TRBJ1-5|TRBV11-3
CASSSSGVSNQPQHF
>TRBJ2-1|TRBV11-3
CASSLGGGANEQFF
>TRBJ1-1|TRBV5-1
CASSSGLQGVTEAFF
>TRBJ1-1|TRBV6-8
CASSDPGTRAFF
>TRBJ2-2|TRBV19
CASSHNQGIGELFF
>TRBJ2-7|TRBV6-8
CASIFQNRFGLEQYF
>TRBJ1-4|TRBV11-3
CASSLGRGRGTNEKLFF
>TRBJ1-2|TRBV11-3
CASNSGTAINYGYTF